Following are 2 T cell receptor beta chains from one sample sequenced in a study of technical replicates of blood from a few donors. Clones were read by immunoSEQ multiplex PCR, and TCRdb kept only the in-frame ones, dropping some. The sample lists tens of thousands of clones, under 99% occurring once. Sequencing was done on a sample of T cells isolated from PBMCs. The origin of the receptors is a human donor in good health.

This sequence joins TRBV10-2 and TRBJ2-1; possible D gene TRBD2, 6 bases. This CDR3 has 16 amino acids. Trimming took off 4 bases at V and 8 bases at J, with 21 bases between the two ends. The V gene's germline CDR1 is WSHSY and CDR2 SAAADI. In nucleotides, the CDR3 is TGCGCCAGCAGTGTAGCGGCCCCTGGGCCCTGGGATGAGCAGTTCTTC. Translation gives CASSVAAPGPWDEQFF.

The genes are TRBV27 and TRBJ1-2; no clear D. The CDR3 extends over 14 amino acids. In germline, CDR1 is MNHEY, CDR2 SMNVEV (reference sequence). V was clipped by 6 bases and J by 4 bases, with 15 bases between them. The CDR3 here is CASRPTELFYGYTF. CDR3 in DNA: TGTGCCAGCAGACCTACGGAGCTCTTCTATGGCTACACCTTC.